This is a list of T cell receptor beta chains from one sample in a study of T cells in Graves' hyperthyroidism and ophthalmopathy. TCRdb re-derived calls from the multiplex PCR reads in MiXCR, one entry per CDR3 protein. The sample has approximately 350,000 distinct CDR3 sequences; over 12% are singletons. The sample was blood. These receptors originate from a woman in her sixties or seventies with Graves' ophthalmopathy. Both conserved end residues are part of each CDR3. A D gene is named only where the DNA matches it firmly. The size of a clone is reported for some rows only, either as once, few or many, or as a class for expanded clones.

>.|TRBV30|.|TRBJ1-5
TGTGCCCGGAGTTTCCGAGCGCTCAATCAGCCCCAGCATTTT
CARSFRALNQPQHF
>.|TRBV12-3/TRBV12-4|TRBD2|TRBJ2-2
TGTGCCAGCACCCGGGGCCTAGCGGCCGGGGAGCTGTTTTTT
CASTRGLAAGELFF
>.|TRBV14|.|TRBJ2-1
TGTGCCAGCAGCCCCCGGAATGGGGGGAGCGGGTCCTCCTACAATGAGCAGTTCTTC
CASSPRNGGSGSSYNEQFF
>many|TRBV20-1|.|TRBJ2-7
TGCAGTGCTAGAGTGGTGGCAGCCTACGAGCAGTACTTC
CSARVVAAYEQYF
>many|TRBV7-3|TRBD1|TRBJ2-1
TGTGCCAGCAGCTTAGCGTCCGGGACAGGGACCAATGAGCAGTTCTTC
CASSLASGTGTNEQFF
>few|TRBV9|.|TRBJ1-2
TGTGCCAGCAGCGTAGTTCCTACTAACTATGGCTACACCTTC
CASSVVPTNYGYTF
>.|TRBV6-1|.|TRBJ1-5
TGTGCCAGCAGCCCCCTGGTGGGCCAGCCCCAGCATTTT
CASSPLVGQPQHF
>.|TRBV11-2|TRBD2|TRBJ2-1
TGTGCCAGCAGCTTAGTGGTAGCGGGAGGGAGCTCCTACAATGAGCAGTTCTTC
CASSLVVAGGSSYNEQFF
>many|TRBV28|TRBD2|TRBJ2-1
TGTGCCAGCAGTCCTAGCGGGAAGCCCAAGGGTGAGCAGTTCTTC
CASSPSGKPKGEQFF
>many|TRBV28|.|TRBJ1-2
TGTGCCAGCATCTCGTGGGGGGATGGCTACACCTTC
CASISWGDGYTF
>few|TRBV9|.|TRBJ1-5
TGTGCCAGCAGCGTAGATGCAGGGCGGAATCAGCCCCAGCATTTT
CASSVDAGRNQPQHF
>few|TRBV6-5|.|TRBJ2-2
TGTGCCAGCAGTTTTCTTGGGGCTCGCGGGGAGCTGTTTTTT
CASSFLGARGELFF
>many|TRBV28|TRBD1|TRBJ2-7
TGTGCCAGCAGACCCGGTGGCGCAGGGGGCACCTACGAGCAGTACTTC
CASRPGGAGGTYEQYF
>many|TRBV20-1|TRBD2|TRBJ2-1
TGCAGTGCTAGGGCCCCTAGCGGGAGGGCGGGCTACAATGAGCAGTTCTTC
CSARAPSGRAGYNEQFF
>many|TRBV2|.|TRBJ2-5
TGTGCCAGCAGGAGACTTAGGGAGACCCAGTACTTC
CASRRLRETQYF
>.|TRBV10-3|TRBD1|TRBJ2-5
TGTGCCACGCGACAGGGTGAAGAGACCCAGTACTTC
CATRQGEETQYF
>.|TRBV20-1|.|TRBJ2-1
TGCAGTACTGGACGGGCGACCTCCTACAATGAGCAGTTCTTC
CSTGRATSYNEQFF
>few|TRBV7-9|.|TRBJ2-7
TGTGCCAGCAGCTTAGAGTCAGGGAGAGGTGAGCAGTACTTC
CASSLESGRGEQYF
>many|TRBV6-2/TRBV6-3|TRBD1|TRBJ2-7
TGTGCCAGCAGTTGGTCTAGGGGGCTTGGCGAGCAGTACTTC
CASSWSRGLGEQYF
>.|TRBV2|TRBD2|TRBJ2-7
TGTGCCAGTCTAAAAGGACGGACTGGGGGAGGGGACCGACGCTCCTACGAGCAGTACTTC
CASLKGRTGGGDRRSYEQYF
>.|TRBV7-2|.|TRBJ1-3
TGTGCCAGCAGCTTACGGGGGTTGTCTGGAAACACCATATATTTT
CASSLRGLSGNTIYF
>.|TRBV27|TRBD1|TRBJ2-3
TGTGCCAGCAGGGAACAGGGGGTAAATACGCAGTATTTT
CASREQGVNTQYF
>.|TRBV12-3/TRBV12-4|TRBD2|TRBJ2-3
TGTGCCAGCAGCCCCGGAGGACGGGGGGCAGATACGCAGTATTTT
CASSPGGRGADTQYF
>many|TRBV28|TRBD1|TRBJ2-7
TGTGCCAGCAGTTTGGACAGGGTGAACGAGCAGTACTTC
CASSLDRVNEQYF
>many|TRBV3-1|TRBD1|TRBJ1-5
TGTGCCAGCAGCCAAGCAGGGGGGAATCAGCCCCAGCATTTT
CASSQAGGNQPQHF
>.|TRBV7-2|.|TRBJ2-7
TGTGCCAGCAGCCACACCCATGCCTACGAGCAGTACTTC
CASSHTHAYEQYF
>many|TRBV12-3/TRBV12-4|TRBD2|TRBJ2-7
TGTGCCAGCAGCCTGACTAGCGGGAGGCCGGTGGAGCAGTACTTC
CASSLTSGRPVEQYF
>many|TRBV2|.|TRBJ2-1
TGTGCCAGCAGTGAACTTAGTCGGGCGCCTCCCAATGAGCAGTTCTTC
CASSELSRAPPNEQFF
>many|TRBV20-1|.|TRBJ2-3
TGCAGTGCTCTCGGCGGTAGCGGAAGCACAGATACGCAGTATTTT
CSALGGSGSTDTQYF
>.|TRBV7-2|TRBD2|TRBJ2-2
TGTGCCAGCAGCTTAGTAGCGGTAGCGGGAGGAGGGTACACCGGGGAGCTGTTTTTT
CASSLVAVAGGGYTGELFF
>many|TRBV28|TRBD2|TRBJ2-7
TGTGCCAGCCATGGGGGGAGCGGGGGCCCCTACGAGCAGTACTTC
CASHGGSGGPYEQYF
>many|TRBV27|TRBD2|TRBJ2-1
TGTGCCAGCAGTTTATCGGGGGCGGGGGGGTCGAGCTCCTACAATGAGCAGTTCTTC
CASSLSGAGGSSSYNEQFF
>.|TRBV28|TRBD1|TRBJ1-6
TGTGCCAGCAGTCCGGACAGGGAATATACCCTACCTAATTCACCCCTCCACTTT
CASSPDREYTLPNSPLHF
>many|TRBV20-1|.|TRBJ2-2
TGCAGTGCTAGAGTACAGGGTGGTACCGGGGAGCTGTTTTTT
CSARVQGGTGELFF
>many|TRBV5-1|.|TRBJ1-1
TGCGCCAGCAGCTTGGTACAGCGCCCTAACACTGAAGCTTTCTTT
CASSLVQRPNTEAFF
>.|TRBV20-1|.|TRBJ1-1
TGCAGTGCTAGAGGGGGAGGGGCAGGGGCCACTGAAGCTTTCTTT
CSARGGGAGATEAFF
>many|TRBV28|TRBD2|TRBJ2-1
TGTGCCAGCAGTCCTCACCCTGGGACTAGCGGGAGCCCCAGCGATGAGCAGTTCTTC
CASSPHPGTSGSPSDEQFF
>.|TRBV5-1|TRBD1|TRBJ2-5
TGCGCCAGCAGCCCCGGGACAGGGAGGGGTGAGACCCAGTACTTC
CASSPGTGRGETQYF
>few|TRBV28|TRBD2|TRBJ2-1
TGTGCCAGTACCCCGGTGAGCGGGAGTTCCTACAATGAGCAGTTCTTC
CASTPVSGSSYNEQFF
>many|TRBV28|.|TRBJ2-3
TGTGCCAGCACACCCCTGGGAGTACCGGGAGATACGCAGTATTTT
CASTPLGVPGDTQYF
>many|TRBV12-3/TRBV12-4|TRBD1|TRBJ1-5
TGTGCCAGCAGTTTAGGGACAGGGGGCAGTCAGCCCCAGCATTTT
CASSLGTGGSQPQHF
>.|TRBV20-1|.|TRBJ2-1
TGCAGTGCTCCCTCGGGGTATGAGCAGTTCTTC
CSAPSGYEQFF
>.|TRBV14|TRBD1|TRBJ2-3
TGTGCCAGCAGCTCACCGGGACAGGGCTGGGCAGATACGCAGTATTTT
CASSSPGQGWADTQYF
>few|TRBV18|TRBD1|TRBJ2-1
TGTGCCAGCTCACTGCCGGGACAGCCCAATGAGCAGTTCTTC
CASSLPGQPNEQFF
>.|TRBV3-1|TRBD1|TRBJ2-2
TGTGCCAGCGGCGGACAGGGTAACACCGGGGAGCTGTTTTTT
CASGGQGNTGELFF
>many|TRBV28|TRBD2|TRBJ2-1
TGTGCCAGCAGCGAGCGGGAGGGCCGGGCCTACAATGAGCAGTTCTTC
CASSEREGRAYNEQFF
>.|TRBV19|.|TRBJ2-2
TGTGCCAGTAGTATAAGGCAGGCCGGGGAGCTGTTTTTT
CASSIRQAGELFF
>few|TRBV6-1|TRBD1|TRBJ1-5
TGTGCCAGCAGTGCTCAAGAGGGGGCTCAGCCCCAGCATTTT
CASSAQEGAQPQHF
>many|TRBV11-2|TRBD2|TRBJ2-1
TGTGCCAGCAGCTTAGTCATTGGCGGGAGTTTTTCGAATGAGCAGTTCTTC
CASSLVIGGSFSNEQFF
>few|TRBV28|.|TRBJ2-5
TGTGCCAGCAGTACTAGTGGAGAGACCCAGTACTTC
CASSTSGETQYF
>many|TRBV6-1|.|TRBJ2-3
TGTGCCAGCAGTTACGCCGCCACCCGCACAGATACGCAGTATTTT
CASSYAATRTDTQYF
>many|TRBV7-8|.|TRBJ1-4
TGTGCCAGCAGCGGCGACAGTAATGAAAAACTGTTTTTT
CASSGDSNEKLFF
>few|TRBV4-1|.|TRBJ2-2
TGCGCCAGCAGCCAGCCACCTCGGGGCGCCGGGGAGCTGTTTTTT
CASSQPPRGAGELFF
>many|TRBV15|TRBD2|TRBJ2-1
TGTGCCACCGGACTAGCGGGCCGATACAATGAGCAGTTCTTC
CATGLAGRYNEQFF